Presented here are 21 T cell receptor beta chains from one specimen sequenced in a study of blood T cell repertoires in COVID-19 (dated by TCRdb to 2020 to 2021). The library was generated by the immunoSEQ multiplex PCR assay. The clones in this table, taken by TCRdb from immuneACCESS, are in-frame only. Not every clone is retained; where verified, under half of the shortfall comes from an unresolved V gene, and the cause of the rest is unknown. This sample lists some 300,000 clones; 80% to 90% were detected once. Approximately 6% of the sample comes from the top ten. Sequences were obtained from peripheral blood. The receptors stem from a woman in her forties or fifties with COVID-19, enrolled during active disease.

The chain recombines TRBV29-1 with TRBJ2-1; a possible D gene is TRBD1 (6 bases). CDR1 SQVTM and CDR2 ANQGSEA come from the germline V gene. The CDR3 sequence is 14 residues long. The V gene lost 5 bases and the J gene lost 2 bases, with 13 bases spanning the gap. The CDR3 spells CSVNQGSAYNEQFF. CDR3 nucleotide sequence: TGCAGCGTTAATCAGGGGTCTGCCTACAATGAGCAGTTCTTC.

CDR3 residues: CASSPRQGAYGYTF. DNA for the CDR3: TGTGCCAGCTCACCTAGACAGGGGGCTTATGGCTACACCTTC. This chain uses TRBV18 with TRBJ1-2; 10 positions match TRBD1. The CDR3 consists of 14 residues. Germline V gene data show CDR1 as KGHSH and CDR2 as LQKENI. The V and J ends lost 3 bases and 5 bases, in that order; junction bases with no gene match: 3.

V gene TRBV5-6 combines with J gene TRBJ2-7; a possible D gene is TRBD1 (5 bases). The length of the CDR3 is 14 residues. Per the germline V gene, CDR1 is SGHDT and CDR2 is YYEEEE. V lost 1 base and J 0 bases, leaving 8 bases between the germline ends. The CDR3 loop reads CASSLQGSSYEQYF. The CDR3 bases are TGTGCCAGCAGCTTGCAGGGAAGCTCCTACGAGCAGTACTTC.

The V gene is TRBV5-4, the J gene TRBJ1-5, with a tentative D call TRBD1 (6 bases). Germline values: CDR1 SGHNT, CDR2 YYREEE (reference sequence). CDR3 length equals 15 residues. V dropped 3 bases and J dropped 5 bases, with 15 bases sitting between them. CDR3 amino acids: CASSSFAPGDQPQHF. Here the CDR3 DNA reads TGTGCCAGCAGCTCCTTCGCCCCAGGGGATCAGCCCCAGCATTTT.

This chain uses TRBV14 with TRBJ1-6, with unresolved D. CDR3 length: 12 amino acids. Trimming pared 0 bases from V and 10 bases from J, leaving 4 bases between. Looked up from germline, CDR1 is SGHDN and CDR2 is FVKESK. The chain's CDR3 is CASSQDRSPLHF. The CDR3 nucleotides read TGTGCCAGCAGCCAAGATAGATCACCCCTCCACTTT.

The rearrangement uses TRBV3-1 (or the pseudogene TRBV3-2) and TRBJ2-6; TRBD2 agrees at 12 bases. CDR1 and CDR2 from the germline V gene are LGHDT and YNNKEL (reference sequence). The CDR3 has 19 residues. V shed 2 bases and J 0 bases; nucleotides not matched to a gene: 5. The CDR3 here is CASSQRGGLAGSGANVLTF. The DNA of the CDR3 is TGTGCCAGCAGCCAAAGGGGGGGACTAGCGGGCTCTGGGGCCAACGTCCTGACTTTC.

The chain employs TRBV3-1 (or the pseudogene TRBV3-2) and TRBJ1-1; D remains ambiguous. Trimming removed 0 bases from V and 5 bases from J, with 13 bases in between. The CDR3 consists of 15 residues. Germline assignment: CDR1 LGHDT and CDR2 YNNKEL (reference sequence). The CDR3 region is CASSQDKTRETEAFF. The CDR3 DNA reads TGTGCCAGCAGCCAAGATAAGACGAGGGAAACTGAAGCTTTCTTT.

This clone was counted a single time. The CDR3 DNA reads as TGTGCCAGTAGTATTCGTATAAGGGACTCATATAGCAATCAGCCCCAGCATTTT. The encoded protein is CASSIRIRDSYSNQPQHF. The chain is built from TRBV19 and TRBJ1-5, with D possibly TRBD1 on 5 matching bases. Trimming stripped 3 bases from V and 0 bases from J, with 18 bases between. Germline values: CDR1 LNHDA, CDR2 SQIVND (reference sequence). This CDR3 has 18 residues.

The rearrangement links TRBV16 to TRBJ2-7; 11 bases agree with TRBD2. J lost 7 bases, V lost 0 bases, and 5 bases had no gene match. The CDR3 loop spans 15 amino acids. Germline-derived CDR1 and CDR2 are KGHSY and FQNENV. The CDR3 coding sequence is TGTGCCAGCAGCCAATCGCTTAGCGGGAGGGAAGAGCAGTACTTC. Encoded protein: CASSQSLSGREEQYF.

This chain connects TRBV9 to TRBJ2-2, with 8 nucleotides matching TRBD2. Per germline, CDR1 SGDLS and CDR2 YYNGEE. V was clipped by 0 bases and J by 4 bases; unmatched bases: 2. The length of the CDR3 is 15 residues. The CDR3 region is CASSVGTSGTGELFF. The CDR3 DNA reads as TGTGCCAGCAGCGTAGGAACTAGCGGCACCGGGGAGCTGTTTTTT. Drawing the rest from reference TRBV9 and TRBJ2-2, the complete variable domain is DSGVTQTPKHLITATGQRVTLRCSPRSGDLSVYWYQQSLDQGLQFLIQYYNGEERAKGNILERFSAQQFPDLHSELNLSSLELGDSALYFCASSVGTSGTGELFFGEGSRLTVL.

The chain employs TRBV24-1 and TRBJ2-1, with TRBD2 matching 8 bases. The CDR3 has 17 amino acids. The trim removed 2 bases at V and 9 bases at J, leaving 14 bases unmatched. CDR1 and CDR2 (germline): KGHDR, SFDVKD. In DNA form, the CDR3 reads TGTGCCACCAGTGATTCCTATCCAGCGGGAGTCGTCGGTGAGCAGTTCTTC. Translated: CATSDSYPAGVVGEQFF.

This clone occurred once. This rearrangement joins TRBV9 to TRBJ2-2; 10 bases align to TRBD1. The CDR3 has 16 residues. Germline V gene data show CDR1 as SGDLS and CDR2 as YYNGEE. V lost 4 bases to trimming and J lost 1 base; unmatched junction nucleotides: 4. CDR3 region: CASSRRTGGNTGELFF. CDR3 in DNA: TGTGCCAGCAGCCGTCGGACAGGGGGGAACACCGGGGAGCTGTTTTTT.

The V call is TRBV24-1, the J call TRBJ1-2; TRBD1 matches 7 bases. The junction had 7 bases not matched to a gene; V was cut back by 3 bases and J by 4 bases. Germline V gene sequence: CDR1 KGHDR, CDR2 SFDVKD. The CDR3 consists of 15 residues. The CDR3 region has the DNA TGTGCCACCAGTGATCGATCAGGGGGAATCTATGGCTACACCTTC. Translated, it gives CATSDRSGGIYGYTF.

DNA for the CDR3: TGTGCCAGCAGCTTGGCCCTGATAGCGGGAGCGACCTACAATGAGCAGTTCTTC. It encodes CASSLALIAGATYNEQFF. This chain links TRBV5-8 with TRBJ2-1; TRBD2 aligns across 9 bases. Germline lookup yields CDR1 SGHTS and CDR2 YDEGEE. Trimming removed 0 bases from V and 2 bases from J; junction bases left unmatched: 9. The CDR3 length is 18 residues.

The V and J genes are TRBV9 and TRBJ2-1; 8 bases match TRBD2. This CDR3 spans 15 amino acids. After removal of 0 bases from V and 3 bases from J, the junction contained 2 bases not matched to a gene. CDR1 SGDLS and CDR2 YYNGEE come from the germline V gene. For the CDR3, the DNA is TGTGCCAGCAGCGTAGATGCGGGAGGCTACAATGAGCAGTTCTTC. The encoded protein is CASSVDAGGYNEQFF.

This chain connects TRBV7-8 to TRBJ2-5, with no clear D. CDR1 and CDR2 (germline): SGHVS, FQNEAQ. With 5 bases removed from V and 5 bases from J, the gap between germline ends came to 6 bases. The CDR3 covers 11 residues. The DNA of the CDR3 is TGTGCCAGCAGCCCCTATGAGACCCAGTACTTC. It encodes CASSPYETQYF.

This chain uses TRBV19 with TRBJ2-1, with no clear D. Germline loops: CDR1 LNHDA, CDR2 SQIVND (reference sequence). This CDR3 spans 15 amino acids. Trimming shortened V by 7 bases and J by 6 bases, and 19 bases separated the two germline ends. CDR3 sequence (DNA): TGTGCCAGTACCCTTTCTCTGTATCCCCTCAATGAGCAGTTCTTC. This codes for CASTLSLYPLNEQFF. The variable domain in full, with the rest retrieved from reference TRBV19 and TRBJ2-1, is DGGITQSPKYLFRKEGQNVTLSCEQNLNHDAMYWYRQDPGQGLRLIYYSQIVNDFQKGDIAEGYSVSREKKESFPLTVTSAQKNPTAFYLCASTLSLYPLNEQFFGPGTRLTVL.

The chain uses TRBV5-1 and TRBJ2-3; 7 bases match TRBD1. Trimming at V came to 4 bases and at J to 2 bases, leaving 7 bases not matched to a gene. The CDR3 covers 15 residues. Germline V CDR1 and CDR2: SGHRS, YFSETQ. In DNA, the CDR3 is TGCGCCAGCAGCACAGACGGGACAGACACAGATACGCAGTATTTT. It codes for CASSTDGTDTDTQYF.

The CDR3 region is CASSGQGFEKLFF. CDR3 in DNA: TGTGCCAGCAGTGGACAGGGGTTTGAAAAACTGTTTTTT. The chain joins TRBV12-3 or TRBV12-4 to TRBJ1-4, with TRBD1 identical over 9 bases. The V segment lost 5 bases and the J segment 7 bases; nucleotides outside the gene matches: 2. The CDR3 contains 13 residues.

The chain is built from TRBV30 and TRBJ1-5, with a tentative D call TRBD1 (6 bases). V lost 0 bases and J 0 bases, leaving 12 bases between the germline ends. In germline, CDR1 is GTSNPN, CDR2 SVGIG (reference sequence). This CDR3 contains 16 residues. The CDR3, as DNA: TGTGCCTGGAGTGTAGGACAGACCCTTAGCAATCAGCCCCAGCATTTT. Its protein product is CAWSVGQTLSNQPQHF.

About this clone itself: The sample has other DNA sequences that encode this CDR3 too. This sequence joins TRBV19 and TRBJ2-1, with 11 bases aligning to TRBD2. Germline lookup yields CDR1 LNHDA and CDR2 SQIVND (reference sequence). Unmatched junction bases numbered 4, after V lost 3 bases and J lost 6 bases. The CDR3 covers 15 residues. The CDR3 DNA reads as TGTGCCAGTAGTATGGGGCTAGCGGGAGGCAATGAGCAGTTCTTC. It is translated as CASSMGLAGGNEQFF.